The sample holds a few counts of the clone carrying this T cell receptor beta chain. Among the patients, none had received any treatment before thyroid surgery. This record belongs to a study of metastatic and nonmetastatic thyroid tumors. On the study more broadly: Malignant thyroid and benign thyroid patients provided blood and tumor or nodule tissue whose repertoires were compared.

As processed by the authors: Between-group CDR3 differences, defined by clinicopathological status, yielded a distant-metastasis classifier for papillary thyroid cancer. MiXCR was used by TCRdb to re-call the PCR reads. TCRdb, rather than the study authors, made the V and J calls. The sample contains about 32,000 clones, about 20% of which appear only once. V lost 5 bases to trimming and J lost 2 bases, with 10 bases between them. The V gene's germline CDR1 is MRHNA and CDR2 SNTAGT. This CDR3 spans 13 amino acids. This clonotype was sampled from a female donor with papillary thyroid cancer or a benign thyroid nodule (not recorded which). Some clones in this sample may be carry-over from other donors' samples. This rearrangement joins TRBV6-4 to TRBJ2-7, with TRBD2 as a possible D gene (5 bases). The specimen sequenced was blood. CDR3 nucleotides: TGTGCCAGCAGTTGGCTCGGGACCTACGAGCAGTACTTC. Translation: CASSWLGTYEQYF.